The 13 T cell receptor beta chains below were found in one sample sequenced in a study of T cell responses to AZD1222 COVID-19 vaccine. Method: immunoSEQ multiplex PCR; TCRdb's copy keeps in-frame clones and lacks some. The sample records 75,000 to 100,000 clones, roughly 88% being singletons. This specimen was peripheral blood, taken on day 0 of AZD1222 vaccination. Source of these receptors: an adult in good health.

The chain recombines TRBV4-3 with TRBJ2-1; 7 bases match TRBD1. Germline V gene data show CDR1 as LGHNA and CDR2 as YSLEER. Trimming at V came to 0 bases and at J to 6 bases, leaving 5 bases not matched to a gene. CDR3 size: 15 residues. In DNA form, the CDR3 reads TGCGCCAGCAGCCAAGAGACAGGGTGGATCAATGAGCAGTTCTTC. Its protein product is CASSQETGWINEQFF.

The genes are TRBV19 and TRBJ2-3; 13 bases fit TRBD2. Germline V gene sequence: CDR1 LNHDA, CDR2 SQIVND (reference sequence). The CDR3 spans 16 residues. V gave up 6 bases and J gave up 4 bases; unmatched junction bases: 7. CDR3 amino acids: CASRSGTSGTPDTQYF. In DNA form, the CDR3 reads TGTGCCAGTAGGTCCGGGACTAGCGGGACCCCAGATACGCAGTATTTT.

This chain connects TRBV11-2 to TRBJ1-3, with D possibly matching TRBD1 (5 bases). V was pared by 5 bases and J by 0 bases, with 11 bases between. CDR3 size: 15 residues. CDR1 is SGHAT, CDR2 FQNNGV, per germline. As DNA, the CDR3 is TGTGCCAGCAGCGAGGGGCAGGTCTCTGGAAACACCATATATTTT. Protein sequence: CASSEGQVSGNTIYF.

This sequence joins TRBV5-5 and TRBJ2-2; 9 bases line up with TRBD2. Germline CDR1 reads SGHKS; CDR2 reads YYEKEE (reference sequence). The CDR3 extends over 15 amino acids. J gave up 4 bases and V 5 bases, and 6 bases lay outside the gene matches. The CDR3 coding sequence is TGTGCCAGCAGAGGTTGGCGGGAGGGCACCGGGGAGCTGTTTTTT. Translating gives CASRGWREGTGELFF.

This clone was seen more than once but under ten times. This chain connects TRBV5-1 to TRBJ2-2; unclear D gene. Trimming cost V 0 bases and J 6 bases, with 3 bases left between them. The germline V gene has CDR1 SGHRS and CDR2 YFSETQ. This CDR3 spans 12 amino acids. CDR3 DNA: TGCGCCAGCAGCTTGGGCCCCGGGGAGCTGTTTTTT. This translates into CASSLGPGELFF.

This chain joins TRBV9 and TRBJ2-1; TRBD2 matches at 12 bases. Germline loops: CDR1 SGDLS, CDR2 YYNGEE. V was pared by 0 bases and J by 8 bases, with 9 bases of the junction left unmatched. The CDR3 has 17 amino acids. CDR3 residues: CASSVAASGRAGDEQFF. Here the CDR3 DNA reads TGTGCCAGCAGCGTAGCTGCTAGCGGGAGGGCCGGCGATGAGCAGTTCTTC.

V usage is TRBV9 and J usage is TRBJ2-7; the match to TRBD2 covers 12 bases. The CDR3 covers 16 residues. Per germline, CDR1 SGDLS and CDR2 YYNGEE. Trimming cost V 3 bases and J 3 bases; bases outside gene matches: 7. This chain's CDR3 is CASSANPTSGGYEQYF. CDR3 bases: TGTGCCAGCAGCGCCAATCCGACTAGCGGGGGCTACGAGCAGTACTTC.

The chain combines TRBV15 with TRBJ2-1, with TRBD2 matching over 8 bases. The V gene end was trimmed by 1 base and the J gene end by 8 bases; junction bases not matched to a gene: 7. The CDR3 consists of 15 residues. Germline CDR1 and CDR2: LNHNV and YYDKDF (reference sequence). CDR3 sequence reads: CATSRGGLAGDEQFF. The CDR3 DNA reads TGTGCCACCAGCAGAGGAGGGCTAGCGGGTGATGAGCAGTTCTTC. Combining the CDR3 with reference TRBV15 and TRBJ2-1 gives the whole variable domain DAMVIQNPRYQVTQFGKPVTLSCSQTLNHNVMYWYQQKSSQAPKLLFHYYDKDFNNEADTPDNFQSRRPNTSFCFLDIRSPGLGDTAMYLCATSRGGLAGDEQFFGPGTRLTVL.

The genes are TRBV30 and TRBJ2-2; D unresolved. V gave up 0 bases and J gave up 5 bases, with 10 bases separating them. The CDR3 runs 14 residues. The germline gives CDR1 GTSNPN, CDR2 SVGIG (reference sequence). The DNA for the CDR3 is TGTGCCTGGAGTGTACATCCGGTGACCGGGGAGCTGTTTTTT. It translates to CAWSVHPVTGELFF.

This chain connects TRBV6-5 to TRBJ2-1; 14 positions match TRBD2. Germline trimming cut 6 bases from V and 9 bases from J; bases unmatched to any gene: 7. The CDR3 runs to 15 residues. Per the germline V gene, CDR1 is MNHEY and CDR2 is SVGAGI. CDR3 residues: CASRKGLAGAPEQFF. The CDR3 bases are TGTGCCAGCAGGAAGGGACTAGCGGGAGCTCCTGAGCAGTTCTTC.

J is TRBJ2-7 and V is TRBV20-1; D is ambiguous. CDR3 length: 14 amino acids. V lost 3 bases to trimming and J lost 0 bases, with 12 bases between them. Germline CDR1 and CDR2: DFQATT and SNEGSKA (reference sequence). The CDR3 protein is CSASLDVSSYEQYF. CDR3 DNA sequence: TGCAGTGCTAGTTTAGACGTCTCCTCCTACGAGCAGTACTTC.

This clone was picked up a small number of times. This sequence joins TRBV28 and TRBJ2-7, with D perhaps TRBD1 or TRBD2 (5 bases each). V lost 5 bases to trimming and J lost 0 bases, with 11 bases between them. Looked up from germline, CDR1 is MDHEN and CDR2 is SYDVKM. The CDR3 consists of 14 residues. CDR3 bases: TGTGCCAGCAGTCAAACTAGGGGCTCCTACGAGCAGTACTTC. This gives the protein CASSQTRGSYEQYF.

This chain uses TRBV5-1 with TRBJ1-1; D is possibly TRBD1 (5 bases). From germline, CDR1 is SGHRS and CDR2 YFSETQ. The germline V and J ends were trimmed by 3 bases and 1 base, with 13 bases remaining between them. This CDR3 contains 15 residues. CDR3 residues: CASSSQGHSNTEAFF. CDR3 bases: TGCGCCAGCAGCTCACAAGGACACTCGAACACTGAAGCTTTCTTT.